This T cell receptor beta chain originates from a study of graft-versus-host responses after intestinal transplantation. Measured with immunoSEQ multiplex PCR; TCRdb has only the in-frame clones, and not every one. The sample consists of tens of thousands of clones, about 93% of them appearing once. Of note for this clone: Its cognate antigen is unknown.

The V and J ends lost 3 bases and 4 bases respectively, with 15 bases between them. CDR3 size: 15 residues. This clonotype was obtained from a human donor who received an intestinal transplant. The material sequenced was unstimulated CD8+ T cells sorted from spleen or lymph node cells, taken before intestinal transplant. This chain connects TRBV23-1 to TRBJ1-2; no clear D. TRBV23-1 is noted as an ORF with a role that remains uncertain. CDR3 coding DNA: TGCGCCAGCAGTCACGTCAACACCACCTCCTATGGCTACACCTTC. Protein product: CASSHVNTTSYGYTF.